Listed below are T cell receptor beta chains from one sample, sequenced in a study of cytomegalovirus exposure and HLA in healthy donors. Only in-frame clones appear in the TCRdb table, and some are missing; sequencing was by immunoSEQ multiplex PCR. This table holds about 90,000 clones, around 64% found once. The sample was PBMCs. The source of these receptors is a man younger than 45 in good health and CMV-seronegative. Each CDR3 is given with its conserved first and last residue. D genes are given only for firm matches. Expanded clones are given a class, and other clones once, few, many or no size at all.

j_call,clone_size,d_call,cdr3_length,v_call,cdr3_aa,cdr3_nt
TRBJ1-5,.,TRBD1,15,TRBV19,CASSTGQGTKQPQHF,TGTGCCAGTAGTACGGGACAGGGAACTAAGCAGCCCCAGCATTTT
TRBJ1-3,.,.,16,TRBV7-2,CASSLSRDNSGNTIYF,TGTGCCAGCAGCCTTTCCCGGGACAACTCTGGAAACACCATATATTTT
TRBJ2-6,.,TRBD1,17,TRBV5-4,CASSAQLGGAGANVLTF,TGTGCCAGCAGCGCTCAATTAGGGGGCGCGGGGGCCAACGTCCTGACTTTC
TRBJ2-7,.,.,13,TRBV14,CASSPDSFGEQYF,TGTGCCAGCAGCCCCGACAGCTTTGGTGAGCAGTACTTC
TRBJ1-5,.,.,13,TRBV30,CAWSPDSYQPQHF,TGTGCCTGGAGTCCGGACAGCTATCAGCCCCAGCATTTT
TRBJ2-7,.,.,15,TRBV30,CAWSPARVTRNEQYF,TGTGCCTGGAGTCCCGCCAGGGTCACAAGGAACGAGCAGTACTTC
TRBJ2-1,.,TRBD2,15,TRBV2,CASRPTSGSYNEQFF,TGTGCCAGCAGACCTACTAGCGGGAGTTACAATGAGCAGTTCTTC
TRBJ1-5,.,.,13,TRBV6-5,CASSYRDNQPQHF,TGTGCCAGCAGTTACCGGGACAATCAGCCCCAGCATTTT
TRBJ1-1,few,.,13,TRBV5-1,CASSLAWNTEAFF,TGCGCCAGCAGCTTGGCATGGAACACTGAAGCTTTCTTT
TRBJ1-4,.,.,15,TRBV4-1,CASSQRRFNNEKLFF,TGCGCCAGCAGCCAAAGGAGGTTTAATAATGAAAAACTGTTTTTT
TRBJ2-1,.,.,15,TRBV30,CAWSVGGRYNNEQFF,TGTGCCTGGAGTGTAGGAGGGAGGTATAACAATGAGCAGTTCTTC
TRBJ2-5,.,TRBD1,11,TRBV30,CALGQGETQYF,TGTGCCCTGGGACAGGGGGAGACCCAGTACTTC
TRBJ1-2,.,TRBD1,15,TRBV2,CASSERPGQGGGYTF,TGTGCCAGCAGTGAAAGACCGGGACAGGGCGGAGGCTACACCTTC
TRBJ1-5,.,.,14,TRBV9,CASSAGYSNQPQHF,TGTGCCAGCAGCGCAGGATATAGCAATCAGCCCCAGCATTTT
TRBJ2-5,.,.,15,TRBV7-7,CASSSGRGVQETQYF,TGTGCTAGCAGCTCCGGGAGAGGGGTCCAAGAGACCCAGTACTTC
TRBJ2-7,.,.,16,TRBV7-9,CASSLDLQGPPYEQYF,TGTGCCAGCAGCTTAGATCTACAGGGCCCACCCTACGAGCAGTACTTC
TRBJ1-1,few,.,13,TRBV5-1,CASREPANTEAFF,TGCGCCAGCAGGGAGCCAGCGAACACTGAAGCTTTCTTT
TRBJ1-4,.,.,16,TRBV5-6,CASSLVVVRGGEKLFF,TGTGCCAGCAGCTTGGTGGTCGTGAGAGGAGGAGAAAAACTGTTTTTT
TRBJ2-2,.,TRBD2,17,TRBV5-6,CASSSVRLAGVTGELFF,TGTGCCAGCAGCTCGGTAAGACTAGCGGGAGTCACCGGGGAGCTGTTTTTT
TRBJ2-6,.,.,15,TRBV9,CASSHQGGGANVLTF,TGTGCCAGCAGCCACCAGGGGGGCGGGGCCAACGTCCTGACTTTC
TRBJ1-3,.,TRBD1,16,TRBV4-3,CASSQQTGVGGNTIYF,TGCGCCAGCAGCCAACAAACAGGGGTGGGAGGAAACACCATATATTTT
TRBJ2-7,.,.,15,TRBV19,CASSTTSGTPVEQYF,TGTGCCAGTAGTACCACCTCCGGGACTCCCGTGGAGCAGTACTTC
TRBJ1-3,few,.,15,TRBV9,CASSVAGGKGNTIYF,TGTGCCAGCAGCGTAGCTGGGGGGAAAGGAAACACCATATATTTT
TRBJ2-2,.,TRBD2,15,TRBV5-1,CASSTLAGATGELFF,TGCGCCAGCAGTACCTTAGCGGGAGCTACCGGGGAGCTGTTTTTT
TRBJ2-7,.,TRBD1,15,TRBV7-8,CASSLGTGRVYEQYF,TGTGCCAGCAGCCTAGGGACAGGTCGGGTCTACGAGCAGTACTTC
TRBJ1-4,.,.,16,TRBV30,CAWSSTVKSTNEKLFF,TGTGCCTGGAGTAGCACGGTCAAGTCAACTAATGAAAAACTGTTTTTT
TRBJ2-7,.,.,14,TRBV30,CAWSVEAGPYEQYF,TGTGCCTGGAGTGTAGAGGCGGGACCCTACGAGCAGTACTTC
TRBJ2-7,.,.,14,TRBV6-6,CASTHEDIEREQYF,TGTGCCAGCACCCACGAGGATATTGAGCGCGAGCAGTACTTC
TRBJ2-5,.,.,15,TRBV4-3,CASSQEYRVFETQYF,TGCGCCAGCAGCCAAGAATATCGCGTGTTCGAGACCCAGTACTTC
TRBJ1-1,.,.,14,TRBV5-6,CASSLNGGSTEAFF,TGTGCCAGCAGCCTTAACGGGGGGTCCACTGAAGCTTTCTTT
TRBJ2-2,.,TRBD1,19,TRBV12-5,CASGLTVLGTGGETGELFF,TGTGCTAGTGGTTTGACCGTACTGGGGACAGGGGGCGAAACCGGGGAGCTGTTTTTT
TRBJ1-4,.,.,17,TRBV6-1,CVSSESWGSGTNEKLFF,TGTGTCAGCAGTGAATCATGGGGCTCAGGGACTAATGAAAAACTGTTTTTT
TRBJ1-1,.,.,14,TRBV7-9,CASSFTSTGGEAFF,TGTGCCAGCAGCTTTACCTCGACAGGTGGCGAAGCTTTCTTT
TRBJ2-5,.,.,13,TRBV5-4,CASSLGQEETQYF,TGTGCCAGCAGCTTGGGACAGGAAGAGACCCAGTACTTC
TRBJ1-2,few,.,15,TRBV5-6,CASSGGGEQGFGYTF,TGTGCCAGCAGCGGGGGGGGCGAACAGGGTTTTGGCTACACCTTC
TRBJ2-1,.,TRBD2,16,TRBV7-3,CASSHLSGGQYNEQFF,TGTGCCAGCAGCCATCTTAGCGGGGGACAATACAATGAGCAGTTCTTC
TRBJ2-2,.,TRBD1,17,TRBV7-2,CASSLGTGAPNTGELFF,TGTGCCAGCAGCTTAGGGACAGGGGCTCCGAACACCGGGGAGCTGTTTTTT
TRBJ2-3,.,.,14,TRBV7-6,CASSLPSGADTQYF,TGTGCCAGCAGCTTACCGTCCGGGGCAGATACGCAGTATTTT
TRBJ1-3,.,.,18,TRBV4-1,CASSQAELWTVSGNTIYF,TGCGCCAGCAGCCAAGCGGAACTATGGACAGTCTCTGGAAACACCATATATTTT
TRBJ2-7,.,.,14,TRBV4-1,CASSYRQYDYEQYF,TGCGCCAGCAGCTACAGACAGTATGACTACGAGCAGTACTTC
TRBJ2-3,.,TRBD1,14,TRBV7-8,CASSMTGSPDTQYF,TGTGCCAGCAGCATGACAGGGAGCCCAGATACGCAGTATTTT
TRBJ2-5,.,.,15,TRBV2,CASSPLSAARETQYF,TGTGCCAGCAGCCCCCTTAGTGCGGCAAGGGAGACCCAGTACTTC
TRBJ2-3,once,TRBD1,17,TRBV2,CASSRDRGFSSTDTQYF,TGTGCCAGCAGTCGGGACAGGGGCTTTTCTAGCACAGATACGCAGTATTTT
TRBJ1-6,few,.,15,TRBV7-2,CASSLARATNSPLHF,TGTGCCAGCAGCTTAGCCAGGGCGACTAATTCACCCCTCCACTTT
TRBJ2-7,few,TRBD2,16,TRBV29-1,CSVGGLAGTNPNEQYF,TGCAGCGTGGGGGGACTAGCGGGAACGAACCCAAACGAGCAGTACTTC
TRBJ2-1,.,.,13,TRBV13,CATSVEIGNEQFF,TGCGCCACCTCCGTCGAGATCGGTAATGAGCAGTTCTTC
TRBJ1-4,few,.,15,TRBV7-2,CASSPGQHGSEKLFF,TGTGCCAGCAGCCCTGGGCAGCATGGCTCTGAAAAACTGTTTTTT
TRBJ2-7,.,TRBD1,13,TRBV6-5,CASRRQGFYEQYF,TGTGCCAGCAGGAGACAGGGGTTCTACGAGCAGTACTTC
TRBJ2-3,.,TRBD2,16,TRBV7-3,CASSSTSGGAGDTQYF,TGTGCCAGCAGCTCCACGAGCGGGGGGGCAGGGGATACGCAGTATTTT
TRBJ2-3,.,.,13,TRBV6-1,CASRLPSTDTQYF,TGTGCCAGCAGACTACCCAGCACAGATACGCAGTATTTT
TRBJ2-2,.,.,15,TRBV11-2,CASSPRGGNTGELFF,TGTGCCAGCAGCCCTCGGGGTGGGAACACCGGGGAGCTGTTTTTT
TRBJ2-7,many,TRBD1,11,TRBV27,CAAAPPGQEYF,TGTGCCGCGGCCCCTCCGGGACAGGAGTACTTC
TRBJ1-1,.,.,14,TRBV5-4,CASSLPNMNTEAFF,TGTGCCAGCAGCTTGCCGAACATGAACACTGAAGCTTTCTTT
TRBJ1-4,few,.,14,TRBV7-2,CASSLERGDEKLFF,TGTGCCAGCAGCTTAGAACGAGGCGATGAAAAACTGTTTTTT